A single sample is the source of the 25 T cell receptor beta chains below, sequenced in a study of T cell clonotyping in hematopoietic cell transplantation. Produced via immunoSEQ multiplex PCR; TCRdb's table is partial and in-frame only. The repertoire holds some 5,800 clones, with 90% to 95% as singletons. The starting material was peripheral blood mononuclear cells, obtained 100 days after allogeneic stem cell transplant. Source of these receptors: a female patient aged 50 to 60 who had an allogeneic stem cell transplant from an unrelated donor, so T cells may come from the graft donor. Some clones in this sample may be carry-over from other donors' samples.

J is TRBJ1-2 and V is TRBV10-3; TRBD1 matches 9 bases. Germline trimming cut 0 bases from V and 8 bases from J; bases unmatched to any gene: 7. The CDR3 totals 15 residues. CDR1 and CDR2 (germline): ENHRY, SYGVKD. CDR3 DNA sequence: TGTGCCATCAGTGAGTCTCACAGGGGGCGTCGAGGCTACACCTTC. Translating it yields CAISESHRGRRGYTF.

The genes are TRBV6-6 and TRBJ1-1, with D hard to call. This CDR3 region has 12 residues. Trimming left V 0 bases short and J 6 bases short, with 5 bases between. The germline V gene has CDR1 MNHNY and CDR2 SVGAGI (reference sequence). In nucleotides, the CDR3 is TGTGCCAGCAGTTACTCGGTTTCTGAAGCTTTCTTT. It specifies CASSYSVSEAFF.

The chain links TRBV6-5 to TRBJ1-3; D not certain. CDR1 is MNHEY, CDR2 SVGAGI, per germline. Trimming left V 6 bases short and J 1 base short, with 10 bases between. This CDR3 has 14 residues. CDR3 bases: TGTGCCAGCAGCTACGGCCTTTCTGGAAACACCATATATTTT. This translates into CASSYGLSGNTIYF.

The genes are TRBV4-2 and TRBJ2-7, with D hard to call. V dropped 0 bases and J dropped 0 bases, with 18 bases sitting between them. The CDR3 is 18 amino acids. The germline V gene has CDR1 LGHNA and CDR2 YNFKEQ. This CDR3 is CASSQEGLGSGISYEQYF. The CDR3 DNA reads as TGTGCCAGCAGCCAAGAAGGTTTGGGCTCAGGTATCTCCTACGAGCAGTACTTC.

The chain employs TRBV30 and TRBJ1-4; D unresolved. This CDR3 has 14 amino acids. V dropped 4 bases and J dropped 8 bases, with 17 bases sitting between them. Germline V CDR1 and CDR2: GTSNPN, SVGIG (reference sequence). CDR3 region: CAWTTGGGYEKLFF. DNA for the CDR3: TGTGCCTGGACTACGGGAGGAGGTTACGAAAAACTGTTTTTT.

The rearrangement links TRBV4-1 to TRBJ2-7, with 9 nucleotides matching TRBD1. V lost 1 base, J lost 6 bases, and 7 bases stayed unmatched. This CDR3 region has 15 residues. From germline, CDR1 is MGHRA and CDR2 YSYEKL. CDR3 DNA: TGCGCCAGCAGCCAAGGGGACAGGGACGTTCGCGAGCAGTACTTC. Its translation is CASSQGDRDVREQYF.

This clone was seen only a few times. This chain links TRBV29-1 with TRBJ1-1, with D perhaps TRBD1 (5 bases). The V gene lost 6 bases and the J gene lost 1 base, with 9 bases spanning the gap. This CDR3 region has 12 residues. Per germline, CDR1 SQVTM and CDR2 ANQGSEA. The CDR3 reads CSVGGWNTEAFF. CDR3 in DNA: TGCAGCGTGGGGGGGTGGAACACTGAAGCTTTCTTT.

The V gene is TRBV2, the J gene TRBJ1-6; D may be TRBD1 (5 bases). The CDR3 runs 16 residues. Trimming stripped 3 bases from V and 4 bases from J, with 13 bases between. Germline V gene sequence: CDR1 SNHLY, CDR2 FYNNEI. The CDR3 reads CASSESLYRYNSPLHF. The CDR3 region has the DNA TGTGCCAGCAGTGAGTCCCTTTACAGGTATAATTCACCCCTCCACTTT.

This clone appeared a single time. The chain recombines TRBV6-6 with TRBJ2-4; D is possibly TRBD2 (6 bases). The ends were cut back, 11 bases at V and 6 bases at J, with 8 bases in the middle. The CDR3 length is 10 residues. CDR1 and CDR2 from the germline V gene are MNHNY and SVGAGI (reference sequence). The CDR3 spells CAGGRNIQYF. The CDR3 nucleotides read TGTGCCGGGGGGAGAAACATTCAGTACTTC.

The chain employs TRBV6-4 and TRBJ2-5, with D hard to call. The ends were cut back, 2 bases at V and 5 bases at J, with 12 bases in the middle. CDR1 is MRHNA, CDR2 SNTAGT, per germline. This CDR3 region has 14 residues. DNA of the CDR3: TGTGCCAGCAGTGACGAAAAGACCCGGGAGACCCAGTACTTC. Amino acid sequence: CASSDEKTRETQYF.

This clone was counted a single time. J is TRBJ1-6 and V is TRBV7-2; 7 nucleotides agree with TRBD1. Germline V CDR1 and CDR2: SGHTA, FQGNSA. Germline trimming cut 4 bases from V and 6 bases from J; bases unmatched to any gene: 9. The CDR3 has 16 residues. This CDR3 reads CASSSTGDSSNSPLHF. The CDR3, as DNA: TGTGCCAGCAGCTCGACCGGGGACAGTAGTAATTCACCCCTCCACTTT.

V gene TRBV4-1 combines with J gene TRBJ1-4, with 12 bases lining up with TRBD1. The CDR3 spans 16 residues. CDR1 and CDR2 (germline): MGHRA, YSYEKL. The junction had 7 bases not matched to a gene; V was cut back by 4 bases and J by 7 bases. CDR3: CASSPGTGGTREKLFF. In DNA form, the CDR3 reads TGCGCCAGCAGCCCTGGGACAGGGGGCACGCGTGAAAAACTGTTTTTT.

This chain joins TRBV5-4 and TRBJ2-7; 12 positions agree with TRBD2. With V trimmed by 3 bases and J by 7 bases, 8 bases remained unmatched. Germline V lookup: CDR1 SGHNT, CDR2 YYREEE (reference sequence). This CDR3 contains 15 residues. The CDR3 DNA reads as TGTGCCAGCAGCTCCCGACTAGCGGGGGCTGGAGAGCAGTACTTC. It encodes CASSSRLAGAGEQYF.

The CDR3 bases are TGCGCCAGCAGCCCAGACAGTTCTCTTCGGGAAAAACTGTTTTTT. As protein: CASSPDSSLREKLFF. The chain uses TRBV4-1 and TRBJ1-4, with a tentative D call TRBD1 (5 bases). Trimming stripped 4 bases from V and 8 bases from J, with 17 bases between. The CDR3 sequence is 15 residues long. Looked up from germline, CDR1 is MGHRA and CDR2 is YSYEKL.

The V gene is TRBV5-4, the J gene TRBJ2-3; 7 positions match TRBD2. Trimming at V came to 5 bases and at J to 0 bases, leaving 3 bases not matched to a gene. The CDR3 totals 14 residues. CDR1 and CDR2 from the germline V gene are SGHNT and YYREEE (reference sequence). DNA for the CDR3: TGTGCCAGCAGTTGGGACTACAGCACAGATACGCAGTATTTT. This sequence encodes CASSWDYSTDTQYF.

The J gene is TRBJ2-3, the V gene TRBV9; TRBD2 matches 9 bases. Per germline, CDR1 SGDLS and CDR2 YYNGEE. Losses at the gene ends were 5 bases for V and 6 bases for J; bases not matched to a gene: 13. The CDR3 has 16 amino acids. The DNA of the CDR3 is TGTGCCAGCAGTCCCCTTAGCGGGGGAAGGTACGATACGCAGTATTTT. This codes for CASSPLSGGRYDTQYF.

This sequence joins TRBV29-1 and TRBJ1-2; no reliable D call. V dropped 0 bases and J dropped 6 bases, with 11 bases sitting between them. CDR1 and CDR2 (germline): SQVTM, ANQGSEA. The CDR3 is 13 amino acids. The CDR3 spells CSVEEGPWDGYTF. DNA of the CDR3: TGCAGCGTTGAAGAGGGCCCGTGGGATGGCTACACCTTC.

V usage is TRBV6-6 and J usage is TRBJ1-1, with 8 positions matching TRBD1. Trimming cost V 2 bases and J 1 base; bases outside gene matches: 0. CDR1 is MNHNY, CDR2 SVGAGI, per germline (reference sequence). The CDR3 is 14 amino acids. The CDR3, as DNA: TGTGCCAGCAGTTACGACAGGGGGAACACTGAAGCTTTCTTT. Translation: CASSYDRGNTEAFF.

V and J are TRBV30 and TRBJ1-2; 7 nucleotides align to TRBD1. CDR1 is GTSNPN, CDR2 SVGIG, per germline (reference sequence). After removal of 6 bases from V and 2 bases from J, the junction contained 3 bases not matched to a gene. The CDR3 totals 12 residues. In DNA form, the CDR3 reads TGTGCCTGCTTAGGGGGCAACTATGGCTACACCTTC. This encodes CACLGGNYGYTF.

The chain combines TRBV7-2 with TRBJ1-2; D gene ambiguous. The CDR3 covers 15 residues. Trimming stripped 0 bases from V and 0 bases from J, with 8 bases between. Germline CDR1 SGHTA, CDR2 FQGNSA. The CDR3 DNA reads as TGTGCCAGCAGCTTAGCGGGCAGTTCTAACTATGGCTACACCTTC. It specifies CASSLAGSSNYGYTF.

As to this clone: Compared with germline, one end of the junction differs, possibly owing to a read error. The chain combines TRBV5-8 with TRBJ1-2; no clear D. Germline CDR1 is SGHTS and CDR2 is YDEGEE. This CDR3 region has 12 residues. CDR3 nucleotides: TGTGCCAGCAGCTCGACGGTCTATGGCTACATCTTC. Translating it yields CASSSTVYGYIF.

The rearrangement joins TRBV4-1 to TRBJ1-6, with 8 bases that match TRBD1. This CDR3 is 18 amino acids long. V was clipped by 2 bases and J by 10 bases; unmatched bases: 16. CDR1 MGHRA and CDR2 YSYEKL come from the germline V gene. DNA for the CDR3: TGCGCCAGCAGCCAACCCTCATTCGACAGGGGAAATCGGTCACCCCTCCACTTT. This encodes CASSQPSFDRGNRSPLHF.

The V gene is TRBV10-3, the J gene TRBJ1-1; a weak D match, TRBD1 (5 bases). The CDR3 is 13 amino acids. V was shortened by 10 bases and J by 1 base, with 13 bases between the two germline ends. Germline V gene lookup returns CDR1 ENHRY and CDR2 SYGVKD. CDR3 nucleotides: TGTGCCACCAGGGCCCCAGCGAACACTGAAGCTTTCTTT. Encoded protein: CATRAPANTEAFF.

The rearrangement uses TRBV6-4 and TRBJ2-3, with 11 bases identical to TRBD2. Germline V CDR1 and CDR2: MRHNA, SNTAGT. The CDR3 consists of 15 residues. Trimming cost V 0 bases and J 6 bases; bases outside gene matches: 2. The CDR3 coding sequence is TGTGCCAGCAGTGACTCTAGCGGGGGGGCCGATACGCAGTATTTT. It is translated as CASSDSSGGADTQYF.

The chain links TRBV2 to TRBJ2-7; possibly TRBD1 for D (6 bases). This CDR3 is 14 amino acids long. From germline, CDR1 is SNHLY and CDR2 FYNNEI. The V and J ends lost 2 bases and 3 bases respectively, with 11 bases between them. In DNA form, the CDR3 reads TGTGCCAGCAGTGAACCAGGGGTTCTCTACGAGCAGTACTTC. Translating gives CASSEPGVLYEQYF.